A selection of T cell receptor beta chains follows, all from one sample in a study of sequential checkpoint blockade in melanoma. TCRdb's copy holds only in-frame clones and misses some; the assay was immunoSEQ multiplex PCR. This sample has 9,500 to 15,000 clones, with about 79% found just once. Source: CD8+ T cells sorted from blood (inferred from file names), taken from a patient given nivolumab and ipilimumab in sequence. The receptors were sampled from a human donor with melanoma. Each CDR3 is given with its conserved first and last residue. The order of the fields is J gene, V gene, D gene, clone size, CDR3 protein, CDR3 DNA. D genes are given only for firm matches. Where a row states a size, it is once, few, many or the class of an expanded clone; other rows omit it.

TRBJ2-3 TRBV18 . . CASSPQVSTDTQYF TGTGCCAGCTCACCCCAGGTAAGCACAGATACGCAGTATTTT
TRBJ2-1 TRBV28 TRBD2 . CASSEAGDYNEQFF TGTGCCAGCAGCGAAGCGGGAGACTACAATGAGCAGTTCTTC
TRBJ2-1 TRBV6-1 TRBD2 . CASTSGGAINEQFF TGTGCCAGCACTAGCGGGGGGGCCATCAATGAGCAGTTCTTC
TRBJ2-4 TRBV7-8 TRBD1 . CASSLGDRQYIQYF TGTGCCAGCAGCTTAGGGGACAGGCAGTACATTCAGTACTTC
TRBJ2-2 TRBV11-1 . . CASSFVVGELFF TGTGCCAGCAGCTTTGTCGTCGGGGAGCTGTTTTTT
TRBJ2-7 TRBV7-9 . . CASSWGHPYEQYF TGTGCCAGCAGTTGGGGACACCCCTACGAGCAGTACTTC
TRBJ2-7 TRBV7-9 . . CASSNLAAGKSSYEQYF TGTGCCAGCAGCAACCTAGCCGCAGGCAAGAGCTCCTACGAGCAGTACTTC
TRBJ1-5 TRBV28 TRBD1 medium-sized CAISRDRVRPQHF TGTGCCATATCCCGGGACAGGGTAAGGCCCCAGCATTTT
TRBJ2-1 TRBV19 TRBD2 . CASSIGPGLAINEQFF TGTGCCAGTAGTATAGGTCCAGGACTAGCAATCAATGAGCAGTTCTTC
TRBJ2-1 TRBV19 TRBD1 . CATWDSYNEQFF TGTGCCACTTGGGACAGTTACAATGAGCAGTTCTTC
TRBJ2-2 TRBV6-1 TRBD1 . CASTIFTGDTGELFF TGTGCCAGCACGATTTTTACAGGGGATACCGGGGAGCTGTTTTTT
TRBJ1-1 TRBV28 TRBD1 . CASSFGQGAAAFF TGTGCCAGCAGTTTCGGACAGGGGGCAGCAGCTTTCTTT
TRBJ2-7 TRBV27 TRBD2 . CASSLGAGGGYEQYF TGTGCCAGCAGTTTAGGGGCGGGGGGCGGGTACGAGCAGTACTTC
TRBJ2-2 TRBV5-4 TRBD2 . CASWTSGGNTGELFF TGTGCCAGCTGGACTAGCGGGGGGAACACCGGGGAGCTGTTTTTT
TRBJ1-1 TRBV7-2 . . CASSLDRGPMNTEAFF TGTGCCAGCAGCCTGGACAGAGGGCCAATGAACACTGAAGCTTTCTTT
TRBJ2-2 TRBV6-1 . . CASSEKRVTYGPTGELFF TGTGCCAGCAGTGAAAAGAGGGTAACGTATGGGCCCACCGGGGAGCTGTTTTTT
TRBJ2-5 TRBV27 . . CASSLRGARETQYF TGTGCCAGCAGTCTACGGGGGGCCAGGGAGACCCAGTACTTC
TRBJ2-1 TRBV5-1 TRBD2 . CASSLEPSGYNEQFF TGCGCCAGCAGCTTGGAGCCTAGCGGATACAATGAGCAGTTCTTC
TRBJ2-7 TRBV7-9 . once CASSSEVAGRPYEQYF TGTGCCAGCAGCTCCGAAGTTGCGGGCAGACCCTACGAGCAGTACTTC
TRBJ1-2 TRBV5-1 . . CASSLDGGYTF TGCGCCAGCAGCTTGGACGGTGGCTACACCTTC
TRBJ2-7 TRBV6-5 TRBD1 . CATQGTGTSEQYF TGTGCCACCCAAGGGACAGGGACGAGCGAGCAGTACTTC
TRBJ2-5 TRBV30 . . CAWTVGWAQYF TGTGCCTGGACGGTGGGTTGGGCGCAGTACTTC
TRBJ2-5 TRBV5-1 TRBD2 . CASSPGLAGIQETQYF TGCGCCAGCAGCCCAGGACTAGCGGGGATCCAAGAGACCCAGTACTTC
TRBJ2-1 TRBV9 . . CASKDSGNEQFF TGTGCCAGCAAGGATAGCGGCAATGAGCAGTTCTTC
TRBJ2-7 TRBV7-3 TRBD1 few CASSGATGKKYEQYF TGTGCCAGCAGCGGGGCGACAGGGAAGAAATACGAGCAGTACTTC
TRBJ2-7 TRBV2 . . CATQDQGPYEQYF TGTGCCACTCAAGACCAGGGCCCCTACGAGCAGTACTTC
TRBJ2-3 TRBV6-4 . . CASSDGTSTDTQYF TGTGCCAGCAGTGACGGGACTAGCACAGATACGCAGTATTTT
TRBJ2-7 TRBV29-1 TRBD1 once CSVEGQGTSSYEQYF TGCAGCGTTGAGGGACAGGGGACAAGCTCCTACGAGCAGTACTTC
TRBJ1-3 TRBV29-1 . . CSVEDLLSTIYF TGCAGCGTTGAAGATCTCTTGAGCACCATATATTTT
TRBJ1-5 TRBV7-9 . few CASSSRQAGQPQHF TGTGCCAGCAGCTCCCGACAGGCCGGTCAGCCCCAGCATTTT
TRBJ2-5 TRBV5-1 . . CASSLSGVQGETQYF TGCGCCAGCAGCTTGAGTGGGGTCCAGGGGGAGACCCAGTACTTC
TRBJ2-7 TRBV6-1 TRBD1 . CASSDDQGTGTYEQYF TGTGCCAGCAGTGATGATCAGGGGACAGGGACATACGAGCAGTACTTC
TRBJ2-7 TRBV27 . . CASSSGQSYEQYF TGTGCCAGCAGTTCAGGACAGTCCTACGAGCAGTACTTC
TRBJ2-3 TRBV6-4 TRBD2 . CASSETSGGADTQYF TGTGCCAGCAGTGAGACTAGCGGGGGGGCAGATACGCAGTATTTT
TRBJ1-4 TRBV5-1 TRBD1 . CASSLGTGGSTEKLFF TGCGCCAGCAGCCTCGGGACAGGCGGAAGTACTGAAAAACTGTTTTTT
TRBJ2-1 TRBV27 TRBD2 . CASSLGRLAGGMVQFF TGTGCCAGCAGTTTAGGGAGACTAGCGGGTGGAATGGTGCAGTTCTTC